This T cell receptor beta chain was recorded in a study of T cell responses to AZD1222 COVID-19 vaccine. Notes on this clone: The antigen remains undetermined.

Notes on the study in general: Distributed over spike, vaccine-associated CD4 TCRs predominated at 160-218 and 743-854. Clonal diversity was possibly underestimated; the donors were predominantly white British and more often female.

Repertoires were generated with immunoSEQ multiplex PCR, while TCRdb's copy carries only in-frame clones and drops some. Here the sample spans 130,000 to 150,000 clones, around 92% being singletons. The CDR3 length is 14 residues. Per the germline V gene, CDR1 is SGHRS and CDR2 is YFSETQ. V was cut by 5 bases and J by 2 bases, with 13 bases left in between. The sample here was peripheral blood, taken on day 0 of AZD1222 vaccination. The clonotype originates from an adult in good health. This sequence joins TRBV5-1 and TRBJ1-2; no definite D call. The CDR3 bases are TGCGCCAGCAGATATGACGGCGGGAACTATGGCTACACCTTC. This encodes CASRYDGGNYGYTF.